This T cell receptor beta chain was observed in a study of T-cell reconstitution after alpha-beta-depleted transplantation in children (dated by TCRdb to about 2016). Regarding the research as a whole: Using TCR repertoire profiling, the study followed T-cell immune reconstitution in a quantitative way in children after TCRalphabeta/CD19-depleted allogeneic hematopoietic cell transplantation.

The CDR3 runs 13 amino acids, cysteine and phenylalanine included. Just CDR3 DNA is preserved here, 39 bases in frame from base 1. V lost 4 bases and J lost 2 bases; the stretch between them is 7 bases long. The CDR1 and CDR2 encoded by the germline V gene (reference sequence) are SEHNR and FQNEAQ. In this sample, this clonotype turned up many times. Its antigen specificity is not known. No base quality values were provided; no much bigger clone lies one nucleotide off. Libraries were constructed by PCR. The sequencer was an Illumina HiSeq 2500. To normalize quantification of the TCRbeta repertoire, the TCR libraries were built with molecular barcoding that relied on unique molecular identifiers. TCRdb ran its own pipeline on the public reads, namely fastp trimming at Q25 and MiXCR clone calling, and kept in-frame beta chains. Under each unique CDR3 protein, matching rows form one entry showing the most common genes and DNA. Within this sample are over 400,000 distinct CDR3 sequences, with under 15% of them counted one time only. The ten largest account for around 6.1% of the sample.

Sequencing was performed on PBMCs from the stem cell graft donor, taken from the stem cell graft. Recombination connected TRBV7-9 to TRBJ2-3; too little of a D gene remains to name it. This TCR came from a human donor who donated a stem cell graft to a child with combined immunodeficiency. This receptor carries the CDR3 CASSSLYTDTQYF. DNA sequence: TGTGCCAGCAGCTCGTTGTACACAGATACGCAGTATTTT.